This T cell receptor (beta chain) was sequenced for a study of a mutant IDH1 vaccine in newly diagnosed glioma. Clones were sequenced by immunoSEQ multiplex PCR, and TCRdb holds only the in-frame ones, with some missing. Of 50,000 to 60,000 clones listed, more than 70% are singletons. This clone turned up a few times. Its cognate antigen is unknown. V shed 5 bases and J shed 7 bases, with 11 bases lying between them. The CDR3 length is 12 residues. Germline values: CDR1 LNHDA, CDR2 SQIVND (reference sequence). Time point indicated: week 5, during vaccination. Doses comprised 300 ug of mutant IDH1 20-mer peptide each, plus topical imiquimod.

The rearrangement joins TRBV19 to TRBJ1-1; D remains ambiguous. The sequence derives from a man aged 45-65 years with glioma. Sequences were derived from PBMCs, sampled from a glioma patient whose treatment included an IDH1 peptide vaccine. This CDR3 reads CASSPGWIEAFF. The CDR3 DNA is TGTGCCAGTAGTCCTGGGTGGATTGAAGCTTTCTTT. Variable domain in full (rest from reference TRBV19 and TRBJ1-1): DGGITQSPKYLFRKEGQNVTLSCEQNLNHDAMYWYRQDPGQGLRLIYYSQIVNDFQKGDIAEGYSVSREKKESFPLTVTSAQKNPTAFYLCASSPGWIEAFFGQGTRLTVV.